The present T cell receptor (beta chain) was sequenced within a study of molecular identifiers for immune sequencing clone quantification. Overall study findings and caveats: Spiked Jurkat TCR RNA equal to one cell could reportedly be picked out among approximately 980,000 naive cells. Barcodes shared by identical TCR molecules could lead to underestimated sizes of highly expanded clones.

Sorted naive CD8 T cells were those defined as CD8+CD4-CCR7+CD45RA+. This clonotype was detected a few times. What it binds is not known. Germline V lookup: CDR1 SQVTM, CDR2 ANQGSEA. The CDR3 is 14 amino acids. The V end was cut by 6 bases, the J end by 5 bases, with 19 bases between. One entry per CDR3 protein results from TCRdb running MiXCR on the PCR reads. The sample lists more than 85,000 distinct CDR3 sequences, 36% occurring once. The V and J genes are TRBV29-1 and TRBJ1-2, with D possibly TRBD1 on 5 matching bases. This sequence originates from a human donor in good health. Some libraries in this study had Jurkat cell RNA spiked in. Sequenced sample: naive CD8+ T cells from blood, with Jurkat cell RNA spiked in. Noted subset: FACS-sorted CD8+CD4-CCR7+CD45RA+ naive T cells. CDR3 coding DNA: TGCAGCGTCCCCAGAGGGACGGCACTTTATGGCTACACCTTC. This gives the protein CSVPRGTALYGYTF.